This entry lists 2 T cell receptor beta chains sequenced from one sample in a study of blood T cell repertoires in COVID-19 (dated by TCRdb to about 2020). Library method: the immunoSEQ multiplex PCR assay. This immuneACCESS table, as held by TCRdb, lists in-frame sequences with V and J called but not all clones. Of the missing ones, under half trace to an unresolved V gene in checked studies; the others have no known cause. In all, the sample holds 150,000 or so clones, and around four fifths of those were seen once. The biggest ten clones account for about 5% of the sample. Sequencing was performed on PBMCs or T cells enriched from blood (not recorded which). The receptors come from a man aged 65 to 85 who had been exposed to COVID-19.

This chain uses TRBV5-1 with TRBJ2-2, with D possibly being TRBD2 (6 bases). Trimming removed 2 bases at V and 1 base at J, with 9 bases between. There are 15 residues in the CDR3. CDR1 SGHRS and CDR2 YFSETQ come from the germline V gene. The CDR3 is CASSFDGGNTGELFF. The CDR3 region has the DNA TGCGCCAGCAGCTTCGACGGGGGGAACACCGGGGAGCTGTTTTTT.

This clone was seen a single time. This rearrangement joins TRBV19 to TRBJ1-3, with 10 bases matching TRBD1. Germline V gene sequence: CDR1 LNHDA, CDR2 SQIVND (reference sequence). The J segment lost 0 bases and the V segment lost 5 bases, leaving 4 bases of the junction unmatched. The length of the CDR3 is 16 residues. The CDR3 is CASSPDRGFSGNTIYF. The CDR3 DNA reads as TGTGCCAGTAGTCCGGACAGGGGGTTCTCTGGAAACACCATATATTTT.